These 9 T cell receptor beta chains were sequenced from one sample in a study of beta chain features in type 1 diabetes. These receptors' targets are unknown. Study conclusions and caveats: Moderately but significantly shorter TCRB CDR3s were found in Type 1 diabetes patients in all four CD4+ subsets.

Every isolated RNA sample was fully reverse transcribed, so sequencing captured expressed TCRB transcripts. Profiled with immunoSEQ multiplex PCR; TCRdb holds only in-frame clones, not every one. The table has roughly 260,000 clones, 11% seen once. Source material: naive CD4+ T cells from blood. Every receptor here comes from a man aged 25 to 45 with type 1 diabetes.

This clone has more than one count but fewer than ten. CDR3 DNA sequence: TGTGCCAGCAGCTTCCGGACAGGACCCTACGAGCAGTACTTC. As protein: CASSFRTGPYEQYF. This chain joins TRBV7-2 and TRBJ2-7; 7 nucleotides match TRBD1. The V and J ends lost 3 bases and 2 bases, in that order; junction bases with no gene match: 4. This CDR3 contains 14 residues. The germline gives CDR1 SGHTA, CDR2 FQGNSA.

This rearrangement joins TRBV19 to TRBJ1-1, with TRBD1 matching over 7 bases. The CDR3 has 14 amino acids. Germline V gene sequence: CDR1 LNHDA, CDR2 SQIVND (reference sequence). V gave up 7 bases and J gave up 4 bases; unmatched junction bases: 9. The CDR3 protein is CASTLRQGGTEAFF. The CDR3 nucleotides read TGTGCCAGTACACTCCGACAGGGCGGCACTGAAGCTTTCTTT. Based on the CDR3 plus reference TRBV19 and TRBJ1-1, the full variable domain is DGGITQSPKYLFRKEGQNVTLSCEQNLNHDAMYWYRQDPGQGLRLIYYSQIVNDFQKGDIAEGYSVSREKKESFPLTVTSAQKNPTAFYLCASTLRQGGTEAFFGQGTRLTVV.

This clone showed up just a few times. The chain recombines TRBV28 with TRBJ2-2; tentatively, D is TRBD2 (7 bases). The CDR3 is made up of 15 amino acids. Germline V gene data show CDR1 as MDHEN and CDR2 as SYDVKM. Trimming shortened V by 8 bases and J by 4 bases, and 17 bases separated the two germline ends. CDR3 sequence: CASRAGRGSTGELFF. The CDR3 bases are TGTGCCAGCCGCGCGGGGAGGGGGTCCACCGGGGAGCTGTTTTTT. Full variable domain (remainder filled in from reference TRBV28 and TRBJ2-2): DVKVTQSSRYLVKRTGEKVFLECVQDMDHENMFWYRQDPGLGLRLIYFSYDVKMKEKGDIPEGYSVSREKKERFSLILESASTNQTSMYLCASRAGRGSTGELFFGEGSRLTVL.

The chain carries TRBV19 and TRBJ2-3; no reliable D call. CDR1 is LNHDA and CDR2 is SQIVND in the germline V gene (reference sequence). Between the trimmed V and J ends, which lost 3 bases and 2 bases, there was a span of 6 bases. This CDR3 is built from 13 residues. The CDR3 sequence is CASSIVITDTQYF. Here the CDR3 DNA reads TGTGCCAGTAGTATTGTCATCACAGATACGCAGTATTTT. Together with reference TRBV19 and TRBJ2-3, the CDR3 gives the full variable domain: DGGITQSPKYLFRKEGQNVTLSCEQNLNHDAMYWYRQDPGQGLRLIYYSQIVNDFQKGDIAEGYSVSREKKESFPLTVTSAQKNPTAFYLCASSIVITDTQYFGPGTRLTVL.

CDR3 nucleotide sequence: TGTGCCAGCAGCTTCCAGGCGGGGACAGGGGTCTCCGGGGCCAACGTCCTGACTTTC. It yields the protein CASSFQAGTGVSGANVLTF. The J gene is TRBJ2-6, the V gene TRBV9; 10 nucleotides align to TRBD1. Trimming cost V 4 bases and J 4 bases; bases outside gene matches: 14. This CDR3 region has 19 residues. In germline, CDR1 is SGDLS, CDR2 YYNGEE.

The chain has TRBV19 and TRBJ1-2; D possibly corresponds to TRBD1 (6 bases). V lost 6 bases, J lost 4 bases, and 18 bases lay in between. Germline assignment: CDR1 LNHDA and CDR2 SQIVND (reference sequence). The CDR3 runs to 15 residues. CDR3 amino acids: CASRLGSTGLYGYTF. CDR3 nucleotides: TGTGCCAGTAGACTGGGGTCGACAGGACTCTATGGCTACACCTTC.

This clone was observed a handful of times. The V and J genes are TRBV30 and TRBJ1-2; D gene ambiguous. The CDR3 sequence is 15 residues long. Germline V lookup: CDR1 GTSNPN, CDR2 SVGIG (reference sequence). V was shortened by 3 bases and J by 3 bases, with 17 bases between the two germline ends. The CDR3 protein is CAWREGGSVYYGYTF. CDR3 nucleotides: TGTGCCTGGAGGGAGGGAGGAAGTGTCTACTATGGCTACACCTTC.

This clone showed up many times. Other DNA sequences from this sample encode an identical CDR3 as well. The chain carries TRBV29-1 and TRBJ1-1; 8 bases are a match to TRBD1. CDR1 and CDR2 from the germline V gene are SQVTM and ANQGSEA. Trimming removed 6 bases from V and 5 bases from J; junction bases left unmatched: 5. The CDR3 totals 12 residues. DNA for the CDR3: TGCAGCGTCGGACAGGGTGGGACTGAAGCTTTCTTT. Protein sequence: CSVGQGGTEAFF.

V usage is TRBV5-1 and J usage is TRBJ1-2; D remains unclear. CDR1 and CDR2 from the germline V gene are SGHRS and YFSETQ. The germline V and J ends were trimmed by 0 bases and 4 bases, with 10 bases remaining between them. This CDR3 has 14 residues. DNA for the CDR3: TGCGCCAGCAGCTTGGACCTAGCAGGCTATGGCTACACCTTC. Translated, it gives CASSLDLAGYGYTF.